Detailed here is one TCR beta chain. The data stem from a study of cytomegalovirus exposure and HLA in healthy donors. The PCR used 60 Vbeta and 13 Jbeta primers. Some clones are missing from TCRdb's copy, which holds only in-frame ones; the method was immunoSEQ multiplex PCR. Altogether 190,000 or so clones are present, about four fifths being singletons, with the ten largest covering around 1.7%. Per the germline V gene, CDR1 is SGHTA and CDR2 is FQGNSA. Trimming cost V 1 base and J 3 bases; bases outside gene matches: 4. The CDR3 sequence is 15 residues long. Sequenced material: PBMCs. This sequence joins TRBV7-2 and TRBJ2-7; 9 bases are shared with TRBD1. The sequence was collected from a man aged 50 or older in good health and CMV-seronegative. The CDR3 DNA is TGTGCCAGCAGCTTAGTGTGGGACAGGGTCTACGAGCAGTACTTC. It encodes CASSLVWDRVYEQYF.